Shown below are 29 T cell receptor beta chains from a single sample sequenced in a study of control samples from healthy donors and cancer patients. Repertoires were generated with immunoSEQ multiplex PCR, while TCRdb's copy carries only in-frame clones and drops some. The profile shows 400,000 to 450,000 clones, around 90% of them singletons. The sample consisted of PBMCs. The receptors were gathered from a man aged 40-49 years with head and neck cancer.

The V gene is TRBV2, the J gene TRBJ2-2; D possibly uses TRBD1 or TRBD2 (6 bases each). Trimming pared 10 bases from V and 6 bases from J, leaving 18 bases between. CDR1 and CDR2 (germline): SNHLY, FYNNEI. The CDR3 contains 14 residues. The CDR3 sequence is CAMGGPVGSGELFF. The CDR3 DNA reads TGTGCCATGGGGGGCCCAGTTGGCTCCGGGGAGCTGTTTTTT.

The V and J genes are TRBV11-1 and TRBJ2-1; a possible D gene is TRBD2 (6 bases). The germline V and J ends were trimmed by 4 bases and 1 base, with 14 bases remaining between them. The CDR3 consists of 16 residues. Looked up from germline, CDR1 is SGHAT and CDR2 is FQDESV (reference sequence). The CDR3 region is CASSSTRDFSYNEQFF. CDR3 DNA: TGTGCCAGCAGCTCGACGAGGGACTTTTCCTACAATGAGCAGTTCTTC. Combining the CDR3 with reference TRBV11-1 and TRBJ2-1 gives the whole variable domain EAEVAQSPRYKITEKSQAVAFWCDPISGHATLYWYRQILGQGPELLVQFQDESVVDDSQLPKDRFSAERLKGVDSTLKIQPAELGDSAMYLCASSSTRDFSYNEQFFGPGTRLTVL.

This chain uses TRBV6-5 with TRBJ2-7, with D unresolved. Deletions cut 5 bases from V and 2 bases from J, with 10 bases between. The CDR3 runs 13 residues. Germline CDR1 reads MNHEY; CDR2 reads SVGAGI. The CDR3 DNA reads TGTGCCAGCAGTCGACTCGAGGCCTACGAGCAGTACTTC. Its protein is CASSRLEAYEQYF.

The chain couples TRBV19 to TRBJ2-3, with 8 positions matching TRBD2. The V and J ends lost 3 bases and 8 bases, in that order; junction bases with no gene match: 10. Germline V gene lookup returns CDR1 LNHDA and CDR2 SQIVND (reference sequence). The CDR3 sequence is 15 residues long. CDR3 region: CASSISGSQPGTQYF. The CDR3 DNA sequence: TGTGCCAGTAGTATCAGCGGGAGCCAACCGGGTACGCAGTATTTT. Based on the CDR3 plus reference TRBV19 and TRBJ2-3, the full variable domain is DGGITQSPKYLFRKEGQNVTLSCEQNLNHDAMYWYRQDPGQGLRLIYYSQIVNDFQKGDIAEGYSVSREKKESFPLTVTSAQKNPTAFYLCASSISGSQPGTQYFGPGTRLTVL.

The chain uses TRBV9 and TRBJ1-1; tentative D call: TRBD1 (6 bases). The CDR3 has 15 residues. Trimming shortened V by 3 bases and J by 0 bases, and 12 bases separated the two germline ends. In germline, CDR1 is SGDLS, CDR2 YYNGEE. CDR3 bases: TGTGCCAGCAGCGCCGGACAGATCATGAACACTGAAGCTTTCTTT. It yields the protein CASSAGQIMNTEAFF.

The chain links TRBV7-6 to TRBJ2-1; 11 nucleotides match TRBD2. The germline CDR1 and CDR2 sequences are SGHVS and FNYEAQ. V gave up 1 base and J gave up 7 bases; unmatched junction bases: 6. The CDR3 extends over 16 amino acids. CDR3 in amino acids: CASSLGRLAGGNEQFF. The CDR3 nucleotides read TGTGCCAGCAGCTTAGGTCGCCTAGCGGGGGGAAATGAGCAGTTCTTC.

The V gene is TRBV6-2 or TRBV6-3, the J gene TRBJ1-6, with D perhaps matching TRBD1 (5 bases). Trimming pared 2 bases from V and 5 bases from J, leaving 7 bases between. The CDR3 runs to 14 residues. Looked up from germline, CDR1 is MNHEY and CDR2 is SVGEGT. CDR3 sequence reads: CASSYTGDNSPLHF. CDR3 DNA: TGTGCCAGCAGTTACACAGGAGATAATTCACCCCTCCACTTT.

The chain couples TRBV27 to TRBJ2-3; D unresolved. The CDR3 length is 16 residues. Germline V gene lookup returns CDR1 MNHEY and CDR2 SMNVEV (reference sequence). The V and J ends lost 3 bases and 2 bases respectively, with 15 bases between them. CDR3 protein: CASSFRSPYPTDTQYF. CDR3 in DNA: TGTGCCAGCAGTTTCAGGTCCCCTTACCCCACAGATACGCAGTATTTT.

J is TRBJ1-2 and V is TRBV9; D not certain. Looked up from germline, CDR1 is SGDLS and CDR2 is YYNGEE. The CDR3 consists of 15 residues. V was clipped by 0 bases and J by 8 bases, with 17 bases between them. The CDR3 loop is CASSVAGDGALGYTF. The CDR3 coding sequence is TGTGCCAGCAGCGTAGCGGGAGACGGTGCCCTCGGCTACACCTTC.

The chain carries TRBV6-2 or TRBV6-3 and TRBJ2-7; possibly TRBD1 for D (5 bases). This CDR3 contains 12 residues. The V gene lost 6 bases and the J gene lost 5 bases, with 11 bases spanning the gap. Germline loops: CDR1 MNHEY, CDR2 SVGEGT. The CDR3 is CASSLRVDEQYF. DNA of the CDR3: TGTGCCAGCAGCCTCAGGGTTGACGAGCAGTACTTC.

The V call is TRBV6-5, the J call TRBJ2-6, with TRBD1 matching 9 bases. With 2 bases clipped from V and 4 bases from J, the junction kept 3 bases outside the gene matches. The CDR3 runs 16 residues. The germline CDR1 and CDR2 sequences are MNHEY and SVGAGI. The CDR3 loop reads CASSYEQGAGANVLTF. The CDR3 nucleotides are TGTGCCAGCAGTTACGAACAGGGGGCCGGGGCCAACGTCCTGACTTTC.

The chain carries TRBV5-1 and TRBJ2-7; D might be TRBD2 (5 bases). Trimming left V 3 bases short and J 0 bases short, with 19 bases between. This CDR3 region has 17 residues. Germline assignment: CDR1 SGHRS and CDR2 YFSETQ. CDR3 in amino acids: CASSSPPPSRDSYEQYF. The CDR3 DNA reads as TGCGCCAGCAGCTCGCCACCTCCTAGCCGGGACTCCTACGAGCAGTACTTC.

The chain has TRBV11-1 and TRBJ1-2; D gene ambiguous. From germline, CDR1 is SGHAT and CDR2 FQDESV (reference sequence). Trimming pared 1 base from V and 3 bases from J, leaving 12 bases between. This CDR3 has 15 amino acids. In nucleotides, the CDR3 is TGTGCCAGCAGCTTAGGAGGTTTGGCGGACTATGGCTACACCTTC. As protein: CASSLGGLADYGYTF.

The chain links TRBV9 to TRBJ2-1; D unclear. Trimming stripped 4 bases from V and 5 bases from J, with 13 bases between. The CDR3 has 14 amino acids. Germline V gives CDR1 SGDLS, CDR2 YYNGEE. The DNA of the CDR3 is TGTGCCAGCAGCCTGATGGACCTCGACAATGAGCAGTTCTTC. Protein sequence: CASSLMDLDNEQFF.

V and J are TRBV5-4 and TRBJ1-1; 8 nucleotides align to TRBD1. Germline V gives CDR1 SGHNT, CDR2 YYREEE (reference sequence). The length of the CDR3 is 15 residues. Trimming removed 1 base from V and 4 bases from J; junction bases left unmatched: 6. This CDR3 is CASSLTTGVGTEAFF. CDR3 coding DNA: TGTGCCAGCAGCTTGACGACAGGGGTGGGCACTGAAGCTTTCTTT.

V and J are TRBV7-9 and TRBJ1-4; 7 nucleotides line up with TRBD1. This CDR3 is 15 amino acids long. V was pared by 3 bases and J by 3 bases, with 4 bases of the junction left unmatched. CDR1 and CDR2 (germline): SEHNR, FQNEAQ (reference sequence). The CDR3 region is CASSFQGEANEKLFF. The DNA of the CDR3 is TGTGCCAGCAGCTTCCAGGGGGAGGCTAATGAAAAACTGTTTTTT.

In its sample, this clone was seen once. This chain joins TRBV11-2 and TRBJ2-1; D gene unclear. Germline loops: CDR1 SGHAT, CDR2 FQNNGV. V lost 0 bases and J lost 1, with 4 bases in between. The CDR3 consists of 14 residues. CDR3 DNA: TGTGCCAGCAGCTTAGAGACTTCCTACAATGAGCAGTTCTTC. Amino acid sequence: CASSLETSYNEQFF. Based on the CDR3 plus reference TRBV11-2 and TRBJ2-1, the full variable domain is EAGVAQSPRYKIIEKRQSVAFWCNPISGHATLYWYQQILGQGPKLLIQFQNNGVVDDSQLPKDRFSAERLKGVDSTLKIQPAKLEDSAVYLCASSLETSYNEQFFGPGTRLTVL.

The chain uses TRBV7-9 and TRBJ2-3; 9 nucleotides agree with TRBD2. Germline V lookup: CDR1 SEHNR, CDR2 FQNEAQ (reference sequence). This CDR3 spans 19 amino acids. The V gene end was trimmed by 2 bases and the J gene end by 1 base; junction bases not matched to a gene: 13. This CDR3 is CASSLLYRGGAGGTDTQYF. CDR3 DNA: TGTGCCAGCAGCTTACTTTATCGCGGGGGGGCCGGGGGCACAGATACGCAGTATTTT. The full variable domain, completed using reference TRBV7-9 and TRBJ2-3, is DTGVSQNPRHKITKRGQNVTFRCDPISEHNRLYWYRQTLGQGPEFLTYFQNEAQLEKSRLLSDRFSAERPKGSFSTLEIQRTEQGDSAMYLCASSLLYRGGAGGTDTQYFGPGTRLTVL.

This sequence joins TRBV9 and TRBJ2-3; TRBD2 matches 8 bases. The junction had 5 bases not matched to a gene; V was cut back by 4 bases and J by 1 base. Germline loops: CDR1 SGDLS, CDR2 YYNGEE. This CDR3 comprises 15 residues. The CDR3 is CASSLFSGGTDTQYF. The CDR3 DNA sequence: TGTGCCAGCAGCCTTTTTAGCGGGGGCACAGATACGCAGTATTTT.

This clone was seen just once. The chain uses TRBV12-5 and TRBJ2-3, with D possibly TRBD2 on 6 matching bases. CDR1 LGHNT and CDR2 FRNRAP come from the germline V gene. The CDR3 covers 14 residues. The ends were cut back, 6 bases at V and 3 bases at J, with 13 bases in the middle. CDR3 region: CASGAGLLTDTQYF. CDR3 coding DNA: TGTGCTAGTGGGGCGGGACTGCTTACAGATACGCAGTATTTT.

The rearrangement links TRBV11-3 to TRBJ2-5; 8 nucleotides match TRBD1. This CDR3 has 14 residues. Germline V CDR1 and CDR2: SGHNT, YENEEA. V gave up 6 bases and J gave up 3 bases; unmatched junction bases: 6. CDR3 in amino acids: CASSPGGPEETQYF. The CDR3 DNA follows: TGTGCCAGCAGTCCAGGGGGCCCCGAAGAGACCCAGTACTTC.

J is TRBJ2-1 and V is TRBV28; 9 bases are shared with TRBD2. The CDR3 is made up of 15 amino acids. Germline assignment: CDR1 MDHEN and CDR2 SYDVKM. The V gene end was trimmed by 5 bases and the J gene end by 7 bases; junction bases not matched to a gene: 9. Written as DNA, the CDR3 is TGTGCCAGCAGTCATCGGACTAGCGAGTGGAATGAGCAGTTCTTC. Protein product: CASSHRTSEWNEQFF.

The rearrangement joins TRBV28 to TRBJ2-7; 9 positions agree with TRBD1. The CDR3 covers 16 residues. Unmatched junction bases numbered 10, after V lost 5 bases and J lost 2 bases. Germline CDR1 and CDR2: MDHEN and SYDVKM. CDR3 region: CASSPQQGAATYEQYF. CDR3 DNA: TGTGCCAGCAGTCCCCAACAGGGGGCAGCAACCTACGAGCAGTACTTC.

The V gene is TRBV18, the J gene TRBJ1-1, with 9 positions matching TRBD1. The CDR3 sequence is 15 residues long. With 1 base clipped from V and 1 base from J, the junction kept 1 base outside the gene matches. Looked up from germline, CDR1 is KGHSH and CDR2 is LQKENI. The CDR3 reads CASSPQGQGNTEAFF. CDR3 nucleotides: TGTGCCAGCTCACCACAGGGACAGGGGAACACTGAAGCTTTCTTT.

The chain is built from TRBV19 and TRBJ2-5, with TRBD1 matching 8 bases. The germline V gene encodes CDR1 LNHDA and CDR2 SQIVND (reference sequence). After removal of 3 bases from V and 3 bases from J, the junction contained 15 bases not matched to a gene. This CDR3 is built from 18 residues. The CDR3 sequence: CASSIPGGDFFSKETQYF. The DNA for the CDR3 is TGTGCCAGTAGTATTCCAGGGGGCGACTTTTTTTCCAAAGAGACCCAGTACTTC.

The genes are TRBV18 and TRBJ2-6, with 8 bases that match TRBD1. V gave up 3 bases and J gave up 0 bases; unmatched junction bases: 7. Germline V lookup: CDR1 KGHSH, CDR2 LQKENI. The CDR3 length is 18 residues. CDR3 nucleotides: TGTGCCAGCTCACCTCTCCGGGACAGGACCTCTGGGGCCAACGTCCTGACTTTC. It yields the protein CASSPLRDRTSGANVLTF.

The V gene is TRBV7-2, the J gene TRBJ1-3; D may be TRBD1 (5 bases). Germline lookup yields CDR1 SGHTA and CDR2 FQGNSA. Trimming took 1 base from V and 2 from J, leaving 9 bases between them. The CDR3 is 15 residues long. Here the CDR3 DNA reads TGTGCCAGCAGCTTAGGGTGGGGCGCTGGAAACACCATATATTTT. It encodes CASSLGWGAGNTIYF.

The V gene is TRBV3-1 (or the pseudogene TRBV3-2), the J gene TRBJ2-7; D may be TRBD2 (5 bases). This CDR3 spans 15 amino acids. V was cut by 0 bases and J by 5 bases, with 14 bases left in between. The V gene's germline CDR1 is LGHDT and CDR2 YNNKEL (reference sequence). This CDR3 is CASSQDLSGTDEQYF. The CDR3 DNA reads as TGTGCCAGCAGCCAAGACCTGTCGGGAACGGACGAGCAGTACTTC.

This rearrangement joins TRBV18 to TRBJ1-3; D perhaps matches TRBD1 (6 bases). From germline, CDR1 is KGHSH and CDR2 LQKENI. The CDR3 totals 16 residues. V shed 3 bases and J shed 2 bases, with 14 bases lying between them. The CDR3 sequence is CASSPLTGGPGNTIYF. Here the CDR3 DNA reads TGTGCCAGCTCACCGCTTACGGGGGGCCCTGGAAACACCATATATTTT.